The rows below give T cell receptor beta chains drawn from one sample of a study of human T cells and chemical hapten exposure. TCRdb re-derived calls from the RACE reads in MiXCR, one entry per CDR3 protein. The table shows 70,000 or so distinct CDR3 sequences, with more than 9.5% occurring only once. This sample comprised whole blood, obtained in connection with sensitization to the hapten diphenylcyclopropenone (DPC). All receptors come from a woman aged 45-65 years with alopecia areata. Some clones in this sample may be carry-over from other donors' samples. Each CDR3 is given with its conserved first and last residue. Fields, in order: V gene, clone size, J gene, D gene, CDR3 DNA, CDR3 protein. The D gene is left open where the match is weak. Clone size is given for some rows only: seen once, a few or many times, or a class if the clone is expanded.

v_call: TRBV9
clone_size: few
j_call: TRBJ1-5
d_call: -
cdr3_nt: TGTGCCAGCAGCGTAGGGGGGACGGAAAATCAGCCCCAGCATTTT
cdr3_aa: CASSVGGTENQPQHF

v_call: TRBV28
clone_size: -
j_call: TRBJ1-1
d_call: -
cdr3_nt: TGTGCCAGCATGAGGTACACTGAAGCTTTCTTT
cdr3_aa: CASMRYTEAFF

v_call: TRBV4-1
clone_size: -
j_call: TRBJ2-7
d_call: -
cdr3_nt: TGCGCCAGCAGCCAAGCCCGCCCTGGGACCGATCTTTCGTCCTACGAGCAGTACTTC
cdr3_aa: CASSQARPGTDLSSYEQYF

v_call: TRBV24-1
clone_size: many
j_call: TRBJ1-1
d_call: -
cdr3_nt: TGTGCCACCAGTAGAGGGGCCGGCACTGAAGCTTTCTTT
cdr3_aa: CATSRGAGTEAFF

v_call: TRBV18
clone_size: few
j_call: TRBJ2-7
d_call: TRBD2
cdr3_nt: TGTGCCAGCTCCCCATTGGTAGCGGGAACGTACGAGCAGTACTTC
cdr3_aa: CASSPLVAGTYEQYF

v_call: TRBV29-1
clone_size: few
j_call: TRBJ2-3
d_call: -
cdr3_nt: TGCAGCGTCCGACAGGCCACAGATACGCAGTATTTT
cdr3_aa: CSVRQATDTQYF

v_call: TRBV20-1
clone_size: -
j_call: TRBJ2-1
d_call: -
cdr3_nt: TGCAGTGCTATCCGCCCGGGCCCCAACGGGGGTGAGCAGTTCTTC
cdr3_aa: CSAIRPGPNGGEQFF

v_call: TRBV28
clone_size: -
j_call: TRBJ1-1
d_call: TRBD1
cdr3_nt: TGTGCCAGTCGCAGGGGGCAAATGAACACTGAAGCTTTCTTT
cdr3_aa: CASRRGQMNTEAFF

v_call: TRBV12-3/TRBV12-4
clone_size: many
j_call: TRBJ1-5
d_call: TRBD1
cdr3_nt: TGTGCCAGCAGAAACTCGGGGACAGTCAATTCACAGCCCCAGCATTTT
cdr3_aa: CASRNSGTVNSQPQHF

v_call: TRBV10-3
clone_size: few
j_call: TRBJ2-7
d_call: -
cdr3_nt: TGTGCCATCAGTGACGCCCGGGGGGAGCAGTACTTC
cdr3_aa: CAISDARGEQYF

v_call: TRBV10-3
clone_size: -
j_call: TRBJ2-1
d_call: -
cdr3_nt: TGTGCCATCAGTGAGTCGCCTAGCTCCTACAATGAGCAGTTCTTC
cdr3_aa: CAISESPSSYNEQFF

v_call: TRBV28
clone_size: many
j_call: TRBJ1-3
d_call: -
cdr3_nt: TGTGCCAGTAAACCACAGGGACTTGGAAACACCATATATTTT
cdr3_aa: CASKPQGLGNTIYF

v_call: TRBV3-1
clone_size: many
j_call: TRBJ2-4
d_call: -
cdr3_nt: TGTGCCAGCAGCCAAGGAGCCAAAAACATTCAGTACTTC
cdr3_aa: CASSQGAKNIQYF

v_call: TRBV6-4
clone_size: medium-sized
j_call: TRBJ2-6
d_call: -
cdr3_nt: TGTGCCAGCGGGGCCGACGGCTCTGGGGCCAACGTCCTGACTTTC
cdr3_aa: CASGADGSGANVLTF

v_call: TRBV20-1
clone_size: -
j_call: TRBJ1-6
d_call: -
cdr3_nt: TGCAGTGCTATAGACAGATCCACTTATAATTCACCCCTCCACTTT
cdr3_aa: CSAIDRSTYNSPLHF

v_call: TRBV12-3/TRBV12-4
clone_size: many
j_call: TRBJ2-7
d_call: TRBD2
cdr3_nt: TGTGCCAGCAGCACCCCCAGTGGTAGCGGGGGGGTTTACGAGCAGTACTTC
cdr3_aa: CASSTPSGSGGVYEQYF

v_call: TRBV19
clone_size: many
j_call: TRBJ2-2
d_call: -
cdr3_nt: TGTGCCAGTAGTACGTACAGGTTTGAAACCGGGGAGCTGTTTTTT
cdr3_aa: CASSTYRFETGELFF

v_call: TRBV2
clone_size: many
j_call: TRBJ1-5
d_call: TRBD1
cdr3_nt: TGTGCCAGCACGGGCTCGGGACAGGGGGATCAGCCCCAGCATTTT
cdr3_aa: CASTGSGQGDQPQHF

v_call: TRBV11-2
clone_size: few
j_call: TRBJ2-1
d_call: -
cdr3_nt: TGTGCCAGCAGCTTAGGCACCCTCTCCGGGTACAATGAGCAGTTCTTC
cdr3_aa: CASSLGTLSGYNEQFF

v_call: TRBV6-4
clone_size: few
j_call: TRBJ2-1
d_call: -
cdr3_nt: TGTGCCAGCAGTCGCGTCCCCGGCGAGCAGTTCTTC
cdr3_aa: CASSRVPGEQFF

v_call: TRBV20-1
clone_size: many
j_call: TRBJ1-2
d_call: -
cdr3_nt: TGCAGTGCTAGGGGCCCATCTAACTATGGCTACACCTTC
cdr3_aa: CSARGPSNYGYTF

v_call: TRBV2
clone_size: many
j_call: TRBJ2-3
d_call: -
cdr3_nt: TGTGCCAGCACGGGGGATGGCACAGATACGCAGTATTTT
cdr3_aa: CASTGDGTDTQYF

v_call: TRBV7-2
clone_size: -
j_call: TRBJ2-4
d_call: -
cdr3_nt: TGTGCCAGCAGTGTGGGGGGAGCAGCCAAAAACATTCAGTACTTC
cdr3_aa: CASSVGGAAKNIQYF

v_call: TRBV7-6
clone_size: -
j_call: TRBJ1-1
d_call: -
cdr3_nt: TGTGCCAGCAGCTTAAGGGGGGATGCTGAAGCTTTCTTT
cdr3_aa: CASSLRGDAEAFF

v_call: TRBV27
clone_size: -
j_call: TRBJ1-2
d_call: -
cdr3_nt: TGTGCCAGCAGTCCCGCCAGGAGACACTACAGCTACACCTTC
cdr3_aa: CASSPARRHYSYTF

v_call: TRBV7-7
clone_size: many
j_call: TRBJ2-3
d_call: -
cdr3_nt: TGTGCTAGCAGCTTAGGGGACACTCATACGCAGTATTTT
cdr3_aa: CASSLGDTHTQYF

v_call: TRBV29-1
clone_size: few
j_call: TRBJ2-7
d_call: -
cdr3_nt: TGCAGCGTCCTCAGGCTAGGGGCCTACGAGCAGTACTTC
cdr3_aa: CSVLRLGAYEQYF